This is a list of T cell receptor beta chains from one sample in a study of shared clonotypes between healthy human individuals. Clones were read by immunoSEQ multiplex PCR, and TCRdb kept only the in-frame ones, dropping some. The data hold fewer than 3 million clones, with around 93% observed a single time. Sequences were obtained from naive CD4+ T cells from PBMCs. Every receptor here comes from a man aged 18 to 30 in good health. Some clones in this sample may be carry-over from other donors' samples. CDR3s include the opening cysteine and the closing phenylalanine or tryptophan. The D gene is left open where the match is weak. Some rows mark clone size as missing; the rest say once, few, many or name a class of expanded clone.

cdr3_nt: TGTGCCAGCAGCTTAGTCTTAGGACAGCGCACCGGGGAGCTGTTTTTT
cdr3_aa: CASSLVLGQRTGELFF
j_call: TRBJ2-2
v_call: TRBV7-2
clone_size: -
d_call: -

cdr3_nt: TGTGCCAGCAGCACGAACCCCAAGGGATTTTTGTTTTTT
cdr3_aa: CASSTNPKGFLFF
j_call: TRBJ1-4
v_call: TRBV28
clone_size: -
d_call: -

cdr3_nt: TGTGCCAGCAGCGCAGGACAGGGTGGAGCTGAAGCTTTCTTT
cdr3_aa: CASSAGQGGAEAFF
j_call: TRBJ1-1
v_call: TRBV7-3
clone_size: -
d_call: TRBD1

cdr3_nt: TGTGCCAGCAGCCCGACAGGGGGCCGGGCGGGGGACTACGAGCAGTACTTC
cdr3_aa: CASSPTGGRAGDYEQYF
j_call: TRBJ2-7
v_call: TRBV5-4
clone_size: -
d_call: TRBD1

cdr3_nt: TGCGCCAGCAGCCAAGTATTCGCAGTAACCTACGAGCAGTACTTC
cdr3_aa: CASSQVFAVTYEQYF
j_call: TRBJ2-7
v_call: TRBV4-1
clone_size: -
d_call: -

cdr3_nt: TGTGCCAGTAAGGACCAACAGCTCGATCCTGAAGCTTTCTTT
cdr3_aa: CASKDQQLDPEAFF
j_call: TRBJ1-1
v_call: TRBV19
clone_size: -
d_call: -

cdr3_nt: TGTGCCAGCAGTCAACCCTCAGGGAACTATGGCTACACCTTC
cdr3_aa: CASSQPSGNYGYTF
j_call: TRBJ1-2
v_call: TRBV28
clone_size: -
d_call: -

cdr3_nt: TGTGCCAGCAGTGAAGTAGGATACAATGAGCAGTTCTTC
cdr3_aa: CASSEVGYNEQFF
j_call: TRBJ2-1
v_call: TRBV2
clone_size: -
d_call: -

cdr3_nt: TGTGCCAGCAGCTTAGGTCTAGCGGGAGCCACAGATACGCAGTATTTT
cdr3_aa: CASSLGLAGATDTQYF
j_call: TRBJ2-3
v_call: TRBV7-9
clone_size: -
d_call: TRBD2

cdr3_nt: TGTGCCACCAGCAGAGATTTCCCCCCACCCGGGGATACGCAGTATTTT
cdr3_aa: CATSRDFPPPGDTQYF
j_call: TRBJ2-3
v_call: TRBV15
clone_size: -
d_call: -

cdr3_nt: TGTGCCAGCAGTTACGGGGACCCTCGATACTATGGCTACACCTTC
cdr3_aa: CASSYGDPRYYGYTF
j_call: TRBJ1-2
v_call: TRBV6-5
clone_size: -
d_call: -

cdr3_nt: TGCGCCAGCAGCCAACGGACAGCAAGCACCGGGGAGCTGTTTTTT
cdr3_aa: CASSQRTASTGELFF
j_call: TRBJ2-2
v_call: TRBV4-3
clone_size: once
d_call: -

cdr3_nt: TGTGCCAGCAGTTTAAGGGGCTTCATGAACACTGAAGCTTTCTTT
cdr3_aa: CASSLRGFMNTEAFF
j_call: TRBJ1-1
v_call: TRBV28
clone_size: few
d_call: -

cdr3_nt: TGTGCCAGCAGCCGCGGTACTGGGACAGGGGTTGGCTACACCTTC
cdr3_aa: CASSRGTGTGVGYTF
j_call: TRBJ1-2
v_call: TRBV13
clone_size: -
d_call: TRBD1

cdr3_nt: TGCGCCAGCAGCCATGGATTAGCGGGAGGGTACTACAATGAGCAGTTCTTC
cdr3_aa: CASSHGLAGGYYNEQFF
j_call: TRBJ2-1
v_call: TRBV4-1
clone_size: -
d_call: TRBD2

cdr3_nt: TGTGCCACCAGCAGAGATGGGAGGACAGATACGCAGTATTTT
cdr3_aa: CATSRDGRTDTQYF
j_call: TRBJ2-3
v_call: TRBV15
clone_size: -
d_call: -

cdr3_nt: TGTGCCAGCAGTGCCCGGGACCTATACGAGCAGTACTTC
cdr3_aa: CASSARDLYEQYF
j_call: TRBJ2-7
v_call: TRBV6-1
clone_size: -
d_call: -

cdr3_nt: TGCGCCAGCAGCTTGGGTACCCCGGGTGGCTACACCTTC
cdr3_aa: CASSLGTPGGYTF
j_call: TRBJ1-2
v_call: TRBV5-1
clone_size: -
d_call: -

cdr3_nt: TGTGCCAGCAGTTTGCCTCGGGACAGGGGGCCCCTGGGACAGCCCCAGCATTTT
cdr3_aa: CASSLPRDRGPLGQPQHF
j_call: TRBJ1-5
v_call: TRBV28
clone_size: -
d_call: TRBD1

cdr3_nt: TGCGCCAGCAGCTTGGGTCAAGCTGAAGCTTTCTTT
cdr3_aa: CASSLGQAEAFF
j_call: TRBJ1-1
v_call: TRBV5-1
clone_size: -
d_call: -

cdr3_nt: TGTGCCATCAGCCCGGTCTCAACTAATGAAAAACTGTTTTTT
cdr3_aa: CAISPVSTNEKLFF
j_call: TRBJ1-4
v_call: TRBV10-3
clone_size: -
d_call: -

cdr3_nt: TGTGCCAGCAGCTTTACAGGGGTAGAGACCCAGTACTTC
cdr3_aa: CASSFTGVETQYF
j_call: TRBJ2-5
v_call: TRBV7-6
clone_size: -
d_call: TRBD1

cdr3_nt: TGTGCCAGCAGTAGGCCGGGACAGCTTGGAAACACCATATATTTT
cdr3_aa: CASSRPGQLGNTIYF
j_call: TRBJ1-3
v_call: TRBV28
clone_size: -
d_call: TRBD1